Below, 6 T cell receptor beta chains from the same sample are listed, as sequenced in a study of persistence of HIV-infected CD4 T cells (dated by TCRdb to about 2020). The antigens for these receptors are not known. The treatment or condition label on this specimen signifies: suppressive antiretroviral therapy. A pool of overlapping 15-mer peptides from HIV-1 Gag, at 0.85 to 1 ug per peptide per mL, was used to stimulate the cells. CD4+ T cells that responded were sorted based on upregulation of both CD40 ligand and CD69. The immunoSEQ hsTCRB assay version 4, run in survey mode, was used to sequence TCRbeta repertoires from genomic DNA. TCRdb took this table from immuneACCESS and kept in-frame rearrangements with V and J called. Such tables lack part of the clones; where checked against another copy, unresolved V genes explain under half of the gap, and the rest is unexplained. The sample contains under 35,000 clones, 60% to 75% of them found a single time. The top ten clones comprise roughly 1.5% of the sample.

The sequencing used CD4+ T cells sorted from PBMCs after roughly 20-hour stimulation, collected from a patient who received antiretroviral therapy. Per the publication, the cell subset or site label means: CD40L+CD69+ CD4 T cells responding to HIV-1 Gag peptides. The origin of the receptors is an adult man with HIV who was CMV-seropositive.

This clone is categorized as medium-sized. CDR3 DNA: TGTGCCAGCAGTTTAGAGAGACAGGGGGCTAACATTCAGTACTTC. It is translated as CASSLERQGANIQYF. J is TRBJ2-4 and V is TRBV27, with TRBD1 identical over 10 bases. V was pared by 2 bases and J by 7 bases, with 5 bases of the junction left unmatched. This CDR3 contains 15 residues. The V gene's germline CDR1 is MNHEY and CDR2 SMNVEV (reference sequence).

The chain has TRBV10-3 and TRBJ1-6, with no clear D. The CDR3 loop spans 13 amino acids. Trimming cost V 3 bases and J 6 bases, with 6 bases left between them. Germline CDR1 reads ENHRY; CDR2 reads SYGVKD. The CDR3 loop reads CAISELGNSPLHF. The CDR3 DNA reads TGTGCCATCAGTGAATTAGGTAATTCACCCCTCCACTTT.

This chain uses TRBV7-2 with TRBJ1-1; D unresolved. V shed 3 bases and J shed 4 bases, with 15 bases lying between them. Germline V gene sequence: CDR1 SGHTA, CDR2 FQGNSA. The CDR3 loop spans 15 amino acids. In DNA form, the CDR3 reads TGTGCCAGCAGCTTGTCCCACAGCCTAGGCACTGAAGCTTTCTTT. Its protein is CASSLSHSLGTEAFF.

This sequence joins TRBV30 and TRBJ1-1; tentatively, D is TRBD1 (5 bases). The CDR3 contains 14 residues. Trimming stripped 4 bases from V and 1 base from J, with 13 bases between. From germline, CDR1 is GTSNPN and CDR2 SVGIG (reference sequence). The CDR3: CAWTKLRGNTEAFF. The CDR3, as DNA: TGTGCCTGGACTAAACTAAGGGGGAACACTGAAGCTTTCTTT.

This clone was counted once. The genes are TRBV27 and TRBJ2-3, with D perhaps given as TRBD1 or TRBD2 (5 bases each). Trimming removed 2 bases at V and 11 bases at J, with 11 bases between. The V gene's germline CDR1 is MNHEY and CDR2 SMNVEV (reference sequence). The CDR3 is made up of 12 amino acids. The CDR3 bases are TGTGCCAGCAGTTTAGGGGCAGGGAGGCAGTATTTT. This encodes CASSLGAGRQYF.

The chain employs TRBV6-6 and TRBJ2-3, with 8 bases aligning to TRBD2. Germline V lookup: CDR1 MNHNY, CDR2 SVGAGI (reference sequence). The CDR3 has 16 residues. V was clipped by 0 bases and J by 1 base; unmatched bases: 3. CDR3 amino acids: CASSYSGAGGTDTQYF. Written as DNA, the CDR3 is TGTGCCAGCAGTTACTCGGGAGCGGGGGGCACAGATACGCAGTATTTT.